The rows below give T cell receptor beta chains drawn from one sample of a study of T cell responses to AZD1222 COVID-19 vaccine. The repertoire was sequenced with immunoSEQ multiplex PCR; TCRdb's copy has only in-frame clones and lacks some. The table shows roughly 85,000 clones, with approximately 87% occurring only once. Source: peripheral blood, taken on day 0 of AZD1222 vaccination. The receptors were sampled from an adult in good health. Each CDR3 is given with its conserved first and last residue. Each record gives: clone size, V gene, J gene, D gene, CDR3 protein, CDR3 DNA. The D gene is left open where the match is weak. Clone size is stated in some rows and not others, as once, few, many or a class when expanded.

-	TRBV10-3	TRBJ1-5	-	CAISTGTGDQPQHF	TGTGCCATCAGCACCGGGACGGGGGATCAGCCCCAGCATTTT
-	TRBV7-9	TRBJ1-1	-	CASSLEDPAAEAFF	TGTGCCAGCAGCTTAGAGGATCCGGCAGCTGAAGCTTTCTTT
-	TRBV28	TRBJ1-2	-	CASSLGADYGYTF	TGTGCCAGCAGCCTCGGGGCCGACTATGGCTACACCTTC
-	TRBV5-1	TRBJ1-3	-	CASSSNSGNTIYF	TGCGCCAGCAGCTCCAACTCTGGAAACACCATATATTTT
-	TRBV6-5	TRBJ1-1	-	CASSYRRNTEAFF	TGTGCCAGCAGTTACCGGCGGAACACTGAAGCTTTCTTT
-	TRBV19	TRBJ2-4	TRBD1	CASSIADRGRAKNIQYF	TGTGCCAGTAGTATAGCGGACAGGGGTCGGGCCAAAAACATTCAGTACTTC
-	TRBV6-6	TRBJ1-1	-	CASSYSGLGMDTEAFF	TGTGCCAGCAGTTACTCAGGGTTGGGAATGGACACTGAAGCTTTCTTT
-	TRBV11-3	TRBJ2-5	-	CASSLAGRTQYF	TGTGCCAGCAGCTTGGCGGGTAGGACCCAGTACTTC
-	TRBV6-5	TRBJ1-2	-	CASTDSWGGYTF	TGTGCCAGCACCGACTCTTGGGGAGGCTACACCTTC
few	TRBV19	TRBJ2-3	-	CASSLTGTDTQYF	TGTGCCAGTAGCTTAACAGGGACAGATACGCAGTATTTT
-	TRBV7-8	TRBJ2-7	-	CASSLEGLSIEQYF	TGTGCCAGCAGCTTAGAAGGACTGAGCATCGAGCAGTACTTC
-	TRBV5-1	TRBJ2-2	-	CASRLGGEWTGELFF	TGCGCCAGCAGACTGGGGGGAGAGTGGACCGGGGAGCTGTTTTTT
-	TRBV7-3	TRBJ2-3	TRBD2	CASSAFSGGIADTQYF	TGTGCCAGCAGCGCATTCAGCGGGGGGATCGCAGATACGCAGTATTTT
-	TRBV6-1	TRBJ2-2	-	CASSELGGRPGELFF	TGTGCCAGCAGTGAATTGGGTGGTAGGCCCGGGGAGCTGTTTTTT
-	TRBV5-6	TRBJ2-1	TRBD1	CASSWTDRVHEQFF	TGTGCCAGCAGCTGGACGGACAGGGTCCATGAGCAGTTCTTC
-	TRBV5-1	TRBJ2-7	TRBD2	CASSLDGGSSYEQYF	TGCGCCAGCAGCTTGGATGGCGGGAGCTCCTACGAGCAGTACTTC
-	TRBV6-5	TRBJ1-3	TRBD1	CASSRGTVTGNTIYF	TGTGCCAGCAGTAGGGGGACAGTCACTGGAAACACCATATATTTT
-	TRBV29-1	TRBJ1-2	TRBD1	CSVEKEGTGGRVNYGYTF	TGCAGCGTTGAGAAGGAGGGGACAGGGGGCAGGGTTAACTATGGCTACACCTTC